This TCR beta chain was recovered during a study of cytomegalovirus exposure and HLA in healthy donors. Across the study: The approximately 130 validation repertoires were reported in a later analysis to have been generated on the same platform as the roughly 720 first-cohort repertoires. The study's findings and limits: Whilst most TCR sequences proved rare, a subset of public TCRs occurred across many donors. The TCR clusters that emerged in the first cohort tended, a later analysis found, to co-occur in the 120 or so validation repertoires. The study labeled approximately 150 TCR beta chains cytomegalovirus-associated.

TCRdb's table, derived via immunoSEQ multiplex PCR, lists solely in-frame clones and lacks some. Of roughly 150,000 clones in the sample, approximately 91% were seen once. With V trimmed by 3 bases and J by 6 bases, 7 bases remained unmatched. The CDR3 is made up of 15 amino acids. Germline assignment: CDR1 MDHEN and CDR2 SYDVKM. A remark on this clone: What it binds is unknown.

The rearrangement joins TRBV28 to TRBJ2-7; TRBD2 matches at 11 bases. This sequence was found in a young woman in good health and CMV-seropositive. The material sequenced was PBMCs. The CDR3, as DNA: TGTGCCAGCAGTTTTATCACTAGCGGGAGTGGCGAGCAGTACTTC. Amino acids: CASSFITSGSGEQYF. Variable domain in full (rest from reference TRBV28 and TRBJ2-7): DVKVTQSSRYLVKRTGEKVFLECVQDMDHENMFWYRQDPGLGLRLIYFSYDVKMKEKGDIPEGYSVSREKKERFSLILESASTNQTSMYLCASSFITSGSGEQYFGPGTRLTVT.